This T cell receptor beta chain appears in the sequencing data of a study of blood T cells in healthy people across ages. A sample-barcoded 5' primer and a J-beta primer mix were used in a second PCR of roughly 6 to 11 cycles. Each TCR beta cDNA got a 12-nucleotide random molecular identifier. TCRdb processed the 5' RACE reads anew with MiXCR; each CDR3 protein has one entry. The sample consists of 450,000 to 700,000 distinct CDR3 sequences, 25% to 30% of them appearing once. This clonotype was picked up a small number of times. Germline loops: CDR1 MNHEY, CDR2 SVGEGT. CDR3 length equals 14 residues. J gave up 7 bases and V 7 bases, and 9 bases lay outside the gene matches. Donors ranged from roughly 6 to 100 years old and were healthy Caucasians in Russia. Each donor supplied around 9.9 milliliters of peripheral blood.

Sequences were obtained from blood. This clonotype originated in a woman aged 70 to 79 in good health. This chain connects TRBV6-2 or TRBV6-3 to TRBJ1-2, with TRBD1 matching over 10 bases. The DNA of the CDR3 is TGTGCCAGCACCGAAGACCGGGACAGGGGTGGCTACACCTTC. Its translation is CASTEDRDRGGYTF.